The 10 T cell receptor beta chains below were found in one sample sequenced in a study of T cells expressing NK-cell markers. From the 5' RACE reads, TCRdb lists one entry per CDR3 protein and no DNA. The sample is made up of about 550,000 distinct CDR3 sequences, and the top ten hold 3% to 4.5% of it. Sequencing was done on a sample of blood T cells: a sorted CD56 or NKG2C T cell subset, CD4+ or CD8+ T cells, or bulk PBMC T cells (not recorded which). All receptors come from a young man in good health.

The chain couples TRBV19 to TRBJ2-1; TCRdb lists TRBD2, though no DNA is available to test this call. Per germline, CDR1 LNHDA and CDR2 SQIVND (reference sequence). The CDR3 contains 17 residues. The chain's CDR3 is CASSIREGLAGFNEQFF.

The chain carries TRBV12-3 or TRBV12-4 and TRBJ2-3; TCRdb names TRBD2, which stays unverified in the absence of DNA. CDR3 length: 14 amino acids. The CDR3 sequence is CASSDGTPRAGQYF.

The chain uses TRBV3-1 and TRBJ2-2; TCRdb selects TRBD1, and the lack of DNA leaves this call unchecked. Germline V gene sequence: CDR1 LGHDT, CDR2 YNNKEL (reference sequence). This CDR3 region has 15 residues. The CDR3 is CASSQGGGRTGELFF.

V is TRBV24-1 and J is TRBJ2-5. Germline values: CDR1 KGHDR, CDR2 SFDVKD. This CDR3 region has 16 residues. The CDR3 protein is CATSDLASSNGETQYF.

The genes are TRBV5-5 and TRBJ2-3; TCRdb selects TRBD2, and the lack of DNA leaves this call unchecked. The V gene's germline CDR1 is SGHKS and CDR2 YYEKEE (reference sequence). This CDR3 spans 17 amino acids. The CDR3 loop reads CASSPFASGGTSLTQYF.

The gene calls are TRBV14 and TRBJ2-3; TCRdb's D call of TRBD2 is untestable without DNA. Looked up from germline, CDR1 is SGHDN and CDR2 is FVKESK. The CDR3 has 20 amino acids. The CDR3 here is CASSQDFAGTSGRWADTQYF.

The CDR3 region is CRVSARVNEQFF. The gene calls are TRBV20-1 and TRBJ2-1; the TCRdb call, TRBD1, lacks DNA for checking. The CDR3 is 12 amino acids. The germline V gene has CDR1 DFQATT and CDR2 SNEGSKA (reference sequence).

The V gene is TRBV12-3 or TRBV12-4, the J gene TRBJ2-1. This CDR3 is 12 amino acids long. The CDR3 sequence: CASSPQLNEQFF.

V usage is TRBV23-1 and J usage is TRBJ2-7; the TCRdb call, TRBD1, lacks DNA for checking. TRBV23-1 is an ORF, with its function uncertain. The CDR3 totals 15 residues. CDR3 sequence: CASSHPSGKTYEQYF.

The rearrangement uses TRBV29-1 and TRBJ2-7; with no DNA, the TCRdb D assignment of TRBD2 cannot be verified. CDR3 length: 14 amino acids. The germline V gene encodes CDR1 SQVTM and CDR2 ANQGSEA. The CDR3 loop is CSVGGSSGTYEQYF.